The 14 T cell receptor beta chains presented below share a single source sample, sequenced in a study of T cells after posttransplantation cyclophosphamide. The data were produced by immunoSEQ multiplex PCR, yet TCRdb's version contains in-frame clones alone and is incomplete. The repertoire holds approximately 50,000 clones, around 94% seen once, with approximately 2.8% in the top ten. Sequenced sample: PBMCs. The source of these receptors is a woman aged 30 to 39 in good health and a related stem cell transplant donor.

This rearrangement joins TRBV9 to TRBJ1-4; 10 bases agree with TRBD1. The germline gives CDR1 SGDLS, CDR2 YYNGEE. V was clipped by 3 bases and J by 0 bases; unmatched bases: 8. CDR3 length: 18 residues. The CDR3 sequence: CASSGGQGVGTTNEKLFF. The CDR3 region has the DNA TGTGCCAGCAGCGGCGGACAGGGGGTAGGGACAACTAATGAAAAACTGTTTTTT.

This sequence joins TRBV19 and TRBJ2-5; 10 positions agree with TRBD1. Trimming cost V 5 bases and J 2 bases; bases outside gene matches: 5. The CDR3 totals 15 residues. The V gene's germline CDR1 is LNHDA and CDR2 SQIVND (reference sequence). CDR3: CASSSTGGRQETQYF. The CDR3 coding sequence is TGTGCCAGTAGTTCGACAGGGGGCCGGCAAGAGACCCAGTACTTC.

V gene TRBV15 combines with J gene TRBJ2-2; D not resolved. This CDR3 spans 18 amino acids. V was cut by 1 base and J by 0 bases, with 15 bases left in between. The germline gives CDR1 LNHNV, CDR2 YYDKDF (reference sequence). CDR3 nucleotide sequence: TGTGCCACCAGCAGAGCTGATTACAGAAACCCGAACACCGGGGAGCTGTTTTTT. Translation: CATSRADYRNPNTGELFF.

The V and J genes are TRBV4-1 and TRBJ1-6; 7 bases are a match to TRBD1. Germline CDR1 MGHRA, CDR2 YSYEKL. The junction had 3 bases not matched to a gene; V was cut back by 0 bases and J by 1 base. This CDR3 has 17 residues. DNA of the CDR3: TGCGCCAGCAGCCAAGAAAGGGGGCGATCCTATAATTCACCCCTCCACTTT. Its protein product is CASSQERGRSYNSPLHF.

The rearrangement uses TRBV6-1 and TRBJ2-5, with 7 bases lining up with TRBD2. This CDR3 spans 16 amino acids. Germline assignment: CDR1 MNHNS and CDR2 SASEGT. The V and J ends lost 4 bases and 2 bases, in that order; junction bases with no gene match: 10. DNA of the CDR3: TGTGCCAGCAGTGGGCAGCGGGGTCTGGGACAAGAGACCCAGTACTTC. Amino acids: CASSGQRGLGQETQYF.

The chain recombines TRBV5-1 with TRBJ2-1; 11 bases fit TRBD1. Germline V gene sequence: CDR1 SGHRS, CDR2 YFSETQ. This CDR3 comprises 15 residues. The junction had 8 bases not matched to a gene; V was cut back by 5 bases and J by 7 bases. The CDR3 region is CASSTGDRGFNEQFF. CDR3 sequence (DNA): TGCGCCAGCAGTACAGGGGACAGGGGGTTTAATGAGCAGTTCTTC.

V gene TRBV6-1 combines with J gene TRBJ1-1, with D possibly being TRBD1 (5 bases). Per germline, CDR1 MNHNS and CDR2 SASEGT. V dropped 3 bases and J dropped 1 base, with 6 bases sitting between them. The CDR3 is 13 amino acids. Written as DNA, the CDR3 is TGTGCCAGCAGTGACACAGGGAACACTGAAGCTTTCTTT. As protein: CASSDTGNTEAFF.

The V gene is TRBV5-4, the J gene TRBJ2-3; D may be TRBD1 (6 bases). The V end lost 4 bases, the J end lost 5 bases, and 11 bases lay between the germline ends. CDR3 length: 13 residues. CDR1 SGHNT and CDR2 YYREEE come from the germline V gene (reference sequence). CDR3 nucleotides: TGTGCCAGCAGCCCCGCCAGGGGAGATACGCAGTATTTT. Translated, it gives CASSPARGDTQYF.

The chain has TRBV5-1 and TRBJ1-1; unclear D gene. CDR3 size: 15 residues. Germline V gene lookup returns CDR1 SGHRS and CDR2 YFSETQ. V gave up 0 bases and J gave up 1 base, with 10 bases separating them. The CDR3 bases are TGCGCCAGCAGCTTGGGCGGGTCAGGGAACACTGAAGCTTTCTTT. It specifies CASSLGGSGNTEAFF.

The V call is TRBV7-2, the J call TRBJ2-3; a weak D match, TRBD2 (7 bases). The CDR3 is 19 residues long. Germline lookup yields CDR1 SGHTA and CDR2 FQGNSA. The V end lost 0 bases, the J end lost 7 bases, and 26 bases lay between the germline ends. The CDR3 DNA follows: TGTGCCAGCAGCTTAGCGTTCGGCGGGGGCCCCTCTTCCCCGCATACGCAGTATTTT. The encoded protein is CASSLAFGGGPSSPHTQYF.

The CDR3 sequence is CASSIEGDTGRSPLHF. In DNA form, the CDR3 reads TGTGCCAGTAGTATAGAGGGGGACACCGGGCGTTCACCCCTCCACTTT. The rearrangement links TRBV19 to TRBJ1-6; a weak D match, TRBD1 (6 bases). The CDR3 is made up of 16 amino acids. V dropped 0 bases and J dropped 9 bases, with 15 bases sitting between them. Germline lookup yields CDR1 LNHDA and CDR2 SQIVND (reference sequence).

This chain connects TRBV18 to TRBJ1-1; D ambiguous. Germline V gene data show CDR1 as KGHSH and CDR2 as LQKENI. The germline V and J ends were trimmed by 6 bases and 4 bases, with 24 bases remaining between them. The CDR3 runs to 17 residues. The CDR3 nucleotides read TGTGCCAGCTCGGCTGGGGAAAGCGGGCAGGTTGGCACTGAAGCTTTCTTT. Protein product: CASSAGESGQVGTEAFF.

This chain joins TRBV7-3 and TRBJ1-6; 8 bases match TRBD1. CDR3 length: 14 amino acids. Germline-derived CDR1 and CDR2 are SGHTA and FQGTGA. The J segment lost 10 bases and the V segment lost 3 bases, leaving 5 bases of the junction unmatched. CDR3: CASSFGQGGSPLHF. The CDR3 nucleotides read TGTGCCAGCAGCTTCGGACAGGGAGGCTCACCCCTCCACTTT.

CDR3 loop: CASSSGQTDTGELFF. For the CDR3, the DNA is TGTGCCAGCAGCTCCGGACAGACCGACACCGGGGAGCTGTTTTTT. The chain links TRBV7-2 to TRBJ2-2; D perhaps matches TRBD1 (6 bases). Per germline, CDR1 SGHTA and CDR2 FQGNSA. CDR3 length equals 15 residues. The V and J ends lost 4 bases and 3 bases respectively, with 12 bases between them.